These 30 T cell receptor beta chains came from one sample sequenced in a study of beta chain features in type 1 diabetes. The sequenced template was cDNA made from the entire isolated RNA. Assay: immunoSEQ multiplex PCR; the TCRdb copy retains only in-frame clones and omits some. In the table there are under 300,000 clones, about a tenth of which are singletons. Study-level results: The study found moderately but significantly shorter TCRB CDR3s in all four CD4+ subsets of Type 1 diabetes patients.

These receptors' antigens are unknown. Sequenced material: naive CD4+ T cells from blood. The receptors were gathered from a young man with type 1 diabetes.

The chain has TRBV5-1 and TRBJ2-1, with TRBD2 matching over 9 bases. The germline V gene has CDR1 SGHRS and CDR2 YFSETQ. This CDR3 has 16 amino acids. With 2 bases clipped from V and 7 bases from J, the junction kept 10 bases outside the gene matches. For the CDR3, the DNA is TGCGCCAGCAGCTTCGCCGTCGCGGGGGGGGGTAATGAGCAGTTCTTC. Its translation is CASSFAVAGGGNEQFF. Complete variable domain (other parts from reference TRBV5-1 and TRBJ2-1): KAGVTQTPRYLIKTRGQQVTLSCSPISGHRSVSWYQQTPGQGLQFLFEYFSETQRNKGNFPGRFSGRQFSNSRSEMNVSTLELGDSALYLCASSFAVAGGGNEQFFGPGTRLTVL.

The chain combines TRBV7-9 with TRBJ1-2; 9 bases fit TRBD1. V gave up 3 bases and J gave up 7 bases; unmatched junction bases: 3. The germline CDR1 and CDR2 sequences are SEHNR and FQNEAQ (reference sequence). The CDR3 sequence is 13 residues long. This chain's CDR3 is CASSLGQGLGYTF. The CDR3 DNA reads TGTGCCAGCAGCTTGGGACAGGGACTTGGCTACACCTTC. The full variable domain, rest sourced from reference TRBV7-9 and TRBJ1-2, is DTGVSQNPRHKITKRGQNVTFRCDPISEHNRLYWYRQTLGQGPEFLTYFQNEAQLEKSRLLSDRFSAERPKGSFSTLEIQRTEQGDSAMYLCASSLGQGLGYTFGSGTRLTVV.

The rearrangement links TRBV4-2 to TRBJ2-7, with a possible D match to TRBD1 (6 bases). CDR1 is LGHNA and CDR2 is YNFKEQ in the germline V gene. The V gene lost 0 bases and the J gene lost 1 base, with 10 bases spanning the gap. CDR3 length equals 15 residues. In DNA, the CDR3 is TGTGCCAGCAGCCAAGAATACAGGGAGTCCTACGAGCAGTACTTC. This translates into CASSQEYRESYEQYF.

This clone has a handful of counts. The junction departs from the called germline gene at one end, perhaps through a read error. CDR3 amino acids: CSVDEGSDF. The DNA for the CDR3 is TGCAGCGTTGATGAGGGATCAGACTTC. The J gene is TRBJ1-2, the V gene TRBV29-1; no definite D call. The CDR3 has 9 residues. From germline, CDR1 is SQVTM and CDR2 ANQGSEA.

This clone was observed a few times. The V and J genes are TRBV2 and TRBJ2-5; 16 positions match TRBD2. CDR1 and CDR2 (germline): SNHLY, FYNNEI. The V segment lost 5 bases and the J segment 5 bases; nucleotides outside the gene matches: 11. This CDR3 is 18 amino acids long. The chain's CDR3 is CASSPGTSGGAAWETQYF. The CDR3 DNA is TGTGCCAGCAGTCCCGGGACTAGCGGGGGGGCGGCCTGGGAGACCCAGTACTTC.

The CDR3 bases are TGTGCCAGCAGACACAACTATAATTCACCCCTCCACTTT. This codes for CASRHNYNSPLHF. V usage is TRBV6-1 and J usage is TRBJ1-6, with D unclear. V lost 6 bases and J 3 bases, leaving 6 bases between the germline ends. This CDR3 has 13 residues. Germline CDR1 is MNHNS and CDR2 is SASEGT.

CDR3 region: CSVGAAGDTQYF. The CDR3 DNA sequence: TGCAGCGTTGGGGCAGCCGGAGATACGCAGTATTTT. The chain uses TRBV29-1 and TRBJ2-3; D is undetermined. CDR1 and CDR2 (germline): SQVTM, ANQGSEA. CDR3 length equals 12 residues. Trimming stripped 4 bases from V and 5 bases from J, with 10 bases between.

The chain carries TRBV9 and TRBJ2-3; 9 bases align to TRBD2. J gave up 7 bases and V 0 bases, and 9 bases lay outside the gene matches. The CDR3 consists of 16 residues. Germline V gene lookup returns CDR1 SGDLS and CDR2 YYNGEE. In DNA form, the CDR3 reads TGTGCCAGCAGCGTAGGGGTAGCGGGGGCCCTACATACGCAGTATTTT. Encoded protein: CASSVGVAGALHTQYF.

The V and J genes are TRBV14 and TRBJ1-1; 9 nucleotides align to TRBD1. Unmatched junction bases numbered 4, after V lost 4 bases and J lost 4 bases. The germline V gene encodes CDR1 SGHDN and CDR2 FVKESK. This CDR3 comprises 14 residues. DNA for the CDR3: TGTGCCAGCAGCCTCCTGACAGGGGGCACTGAAGCTTTCTTT. Translating it yields CASSLLTGGTEAFF.

This clone occurred a few times. This chain joins TRBV4-2 and TRBJ1-3, with 7 nucleotides matching TRBD1. The junction had 14 bases not matched to a gene; V was cut back by 3 bases and J by 0 bases. The V gene's germline CDR1 is LGHNA and CDR2 YNFKEQ. The length of the CDR3 is 19 residues. The CDR3 loop reads CASSHTGRQGQGSGNTIYF. The CDR3 DNA follows: TGTGCCAGCAGCCACACCGGGAGACAGGGACAAGGCTCTGGAAACACCATATATTTT.

The chain joins TRBV2 to TRBJ2-2; TRBD2 is a possible D gene (6 bases). Trimming cost V 4 bases and J 2 bases, with 11 bases left between them. Looked up from germline, CDR1 is SNHLY and CDR2 is FYNNEI. The CDR3 totals 15 residues. Here the CDR3 DNA reads TGTGCCAGCAGTGGACTGGACTATAACACCGGGGAGCTGTTTTTT. Translating it yields CASSGLDYNTGELFF.

The table lists this clone with a few counts. The CDR3 sequence is CASSKVGGAGANVLTF. The CDR3 DNA sequence: TGTGCCAGTAGCAAGGTGGGAGGGGCTGGGGCCAACGTCCTGACTTTC. The rearrangement links TRBV19 to TRBJ2-6, with TRBD2 identical over 7 bases. Germline values: CDR1 LNHDA, CDR2 SQIVND (reference sequence). CDR3 length: 16 residues. The J segment lost 2 bases and the V segment lost 6 bases, leaving 7 bases of the junction unmatched.

There are a few counts of this clone. The rearrangement joins TRBV6-5 to TRBJ1-2; tentative D call: TRBD1 (5 bases). The CDR3 is 13 residues long. Germline V gives CDR1 MNHEY, CDR2 SVGAGI. Trimming cost V 5 bases and J 7 bases, with 14 bases left between them. CDR3 DNA sequence: TGTGCCAGCAGTGCCCCTGGCGGGGCTGGCTACACCTTC. Encoded protein: CASSAPGGAGYTF.

The chain has TRBV19 and TRBJ2-1; TRBD2 aligns across 12 bases. The CDR3 is made up of 16 amino acids. Unmatched junction bases numbered 5, after V lost 3 bases and J lost 5 bases. Germline V gene data show CDR1 as LNHDA and CDR2 as SQIVND (reference sequence). The CDR3 region has the DNA TGTGCCAGTAGTATCAGGACTAGCGGGGTCAACAATGAGCAGTTCTTC. Its translation is CASSIRTSGVNNEQFF.

This clone has only a few counts. V is TRBV5-1 and J is TRBJ2-5, with a possible D match to TRBD2 (6 bases). The CDR3 covers 13 residues. Germline V gene sequence: CDR1 SGHRS, CDR2 YFSETQ. Trimming pared 4 bases from V and 2 bases from J, leaving 9 bases between. The CDR3 DNA is TGCGCCAGCAGCCCGGGGACTCAAGAGACCCAGTACTTC. This sequence encodes CASSPGTQETQYF.

V is TRBV18 and J is TRBJ1-1; TRBD1 matches at 10 bases. Germline-derived CDR1 and CDR2 are KGHSH and LQKENI. J was trimmed by 4 bases and V by 4 bases; bases with no gene match: 6. This CDR3 is built from 15 residues. The CDR3 sequence is CASSRARDRGTEAFF. DNA of the CDR3: TGTGCCAGCTCACGAGCAAGGGACAGGGGCACTGAAGCTTTCTTT.

The chain joins TRBV7-8 to TRBJ2-3, with D unresolved. The germline gives CDR1 SGHVS, CDR2 FQNEAQ. The CDR3 consists of 14 residues. The V gene lost 3 bases and the J gene lost 4 bases, with 11 bases spanning the gap. CDR3 DNA: TGTGCCAGCAGCTTCTCTAGATTTGCAGATACGCAGTATTTT. Translated: CASSFSRFADTQYF.

This clone was seen a handful of times. The chain uses TRBV7-9 and TRBJ2-7; 11 bases line up with TRBD2. The V segment lost 7 bases and the J segment 3 bases; nucleotides outside the gene matches: 5. In germline, CDR1 is SEHNR, CDR2 FQNEAQ (reference sequence). The CDR3 sequence is 14 residues long. CDR3: CASTTSGAIYEQYF. The CDR3, as DNA: TGTGCCAGCACGACTAGCGGGGCTATCTACGAGCAGTACTTC.

The CDR3 DNA reads as TGTGCCTGGGTCAGAAATAATTCACCCCTCCACTTT. This gives the protein CAWVRNNSPLHF. The J gene is TRBJ1-6, the V gene TRBV30; D unresolved. Germline assignment: CDR1 GTSNPN and CDR2 SVGIG (reference sequence). V dropped 5 bases and J dropped 5 bases, with 7 bases sitting between them. The CDR3 contains 12 residues. The full variable domain, with the rest looked up from reference TRBV30 and TRBJ1-6, is SQTIHQWPATLVQPVGSPLSLECTVEGTSNPNLYWYRQAAGRGLQLLFYSVGIGQISSEVPQNLSASRPQDRQFILSSKKLLLSDSGFYLCAWVRNNSPLHFGNGTRLTVT.

The CDR3 region has the DNA TGTGCCAGCAGTTTGTCCAGACTAGCTTACCAAGAGACCCAGTACTTC. Protein product: CASSLSRLAYQETQYF. The rearrangement joins TRBV27 to TRBJ2-5, with 7 bases that match TRBD2. CDR3 length equals 16 residues. The ends lost 3 bases at V and 0 bases at J; junction bases unmatched: 7. Per germline, CDR1 MNHEY and CDR2 SMNVEV (reference sequence).

This clone occurred a few times. The chain is built from TRBV29-1 and TRBJ2-3; 12 positions agree with TRBD2. In germline, CDR1 is SQVTM, CDR2 ANQGSEA. This CDR3 contains 16 residues. V lost 0 bases to trimming and J lost 5 bases; unmatched junction nucleotides: 6. For the CDR3, the DNA is TGCAGCGTTGAAGAGGCTAGCGGGGGGGCCGAAGATACGCAGTATTTT. Its translation is CSVEEASGGAEDTQYF.

The rearrangement uses TRBV7-9 and TRBJ1-4, with 8 nucleotides matching TRBD1. The junction had 9 bases not matched to a gene; V was cut back by 5 bases and J by 7 bases. Germline V gene data show CDR1 as SEHNR and CDR2 as FQNEAQ (reference sequence). The CDR3 contains 15 residues. In nucleotides, the CDR3 is TGTGCCAGCAGCGACCCGACAGGGGCGGGTGAAAAACTGTTTTTT. Translated, it gives CASSDPTGAGEKLFF.

The CDR3, as DNA: TGTGCCAGCAGTTTGGGGACAGGCCTAACCTACGAGCAGTACTTC. Translated: CASSLGTGLTYEQYF. This chain joins TRBV6-6 and TRBJ2-7; 8 nucleotides agree with TRBD1. There are 15 residues in the CDR3. Trimming took 4 bases from V and 2 from J; bases not matched to a gene: 7. The germline CDR1 and CDR2 sequences are MNHNY and SVGAGI (reference sequence).

This clone showed up just a few times. V gene TRBV11-3 combines with J gene TRBJ2-2, with 7 bases fitting TRBD2. Trimming at V came to 4 bases and at J to 0 bases, leaving 8 bases not matched to a gene. The CDR3 has 17 amino acids. From germline, CDR1 is SGHNT and CDR2 YENEEA. The CDR3, as DNA: TGTGCCAGCAGCTCTCTGGGGGGGAGAACGAACACCGGGGAGCTGTTTTTT. Its translation is CASSSLGGRTNTGELFF.

The chain is built from TRBV9 and TRBJ1-5; unclear D gene. Trimming pared 0 bases from V and 4 bases from J, leaving 8 bases between. Germline assignment: CDR1 SGDLS and CDR2 YYNGEE. The CDR3 covers 14 residues. The CDR3 DNA is TGTGCCAGCAGCGTAGACGGCGGTAATCAGCCCCAGCATTTT. Its translation is CASSVDGGNQPQHF. The full variable domain, its missing parts supplied by reference TRBV9 and TRBJ1-5, is DSGVTQTPKHLITATGQRVTLRCSPRSGDLSVYWYQQSLDQGLQFLIQYYNGEERAKGNILERFSAQQFPDLHSELNLSSLELGDSALYFCASSVDGGNQPQHFGDGTRLSIL.

The chain recombines TRBV2 with TRBJ2-1, with 7 bases fitting TRBD1. This CDR3 comprises 12 residues. J gave up 4 bases and V 8 bases, and 2 bases lay outside the gene matches. Per germline, CDR1 SNHLY and CDR2 FYNNEI. CDR3 in DNA: TGTGCCAGCGGACAGGTTTACAATGAGCAGTTCTTC. It translates to CASGQVYNEQFF.

The chain employs TRBV7-2 and TRBJ1-1; 9 bases line up with TRBD1. With 4 bases clipped from V and 4 bases from J, the junction kept 4 bases outside the gene matches. CDR1 SGHTA and CDR2 FQGNSA come from the germline V gene. The CDR3 covers 14 residues. CDR3 sequence (DNA): TGTGCCAGCAGCTATCGGGACAGGGTCACTGAAGCTTTCTTT. Translating it yields CASSYRDRVTEAFF.

The chain is built from TRBV4-3 and TRBJ2-7, with D perhaps TRBD1 (5 bases). CDR3 size: 13 residues. Germline CDR1 is LGHNA and CDR2 is YSLEER. V lost 3 bases, J lost 3 bases, and 9 bases lay in between. CDR3 sequence reads: CASSQHTGYEQYF. The CDR3 DNA sequence: TGCGCCAGCAGCCAGCATACAGGCTACGAGCAGTACTTC.

The chain joins TRBV6-5 to TRBJ2-5; TRBD1 matches at 7 bases. Germline CDR1 and CDR2: MNHEY and SVGAGI. V shed 6 bases and J 1 base; nucleotides not matched to a gene: 8. This CDR3 contains 15 residues. The CDR3 is CASRSDRVSQETQYF. CDR3 bases: TGTGCCAGCAGATCCGACAGGGTTAGCCAAGAGACCCAGTACTTC.

For the CDR3, the DNA is TGTGCCAGCAGCTTAGGAGGACTGCTTGGCTATGGCTACACCTTC. Protein: CASSLGGLLGYGYTF. V is TRBV7-9 and J is TRBJ1-2; D not resolved. Trimming took off 1 base at V and 4 bases at J, with 13 bases between the two ends. CDR3 size: 15 residues. Germline V gives CDR1 SEHNR, CDR2 FQNEAQ (reference sequence).